The next 27 T cell receptor beta chains were all read from a single sample in a study of vaccination effects on CD4 cells after COVID-19. These receptors have no known antigen. Antigen-specific CD4+ T cells were first expanded with viral peptide pools by the ViraFEST assay and only then sequenced. Subsequent to approximately 11 days of culture, CD4+ T cells were isolated. According to the study, vaccine recipients showed no prior SARS-CoV-2 infection and negative nucleocapsid antibodies. Clones were sequenced by immunoSEQ multiplex PCR, and TCRdb holds only the in-frame ones, with some missing. Here the sample spans 77,000 or so clones, about 79% being singletons. Source: CD4+ T cells from PBMCs cultured with SARS-CoV-2 spike peptides, taken before COVID-19 vaccination. Source of these receptors: a human donor who received a COVID-19 vaccine.

V usage is TRBV5-1 and J usage is TRBJ2-3, with a possible D match to TRBD2 (7 bases). Germline V gene lookup returns CDR1 SGHRS and CDR2 YFSETQ. The CDR3 runs to 14 residues. The V gene lost 6 bases and the J gene lost 1 base, with 12 bases spanning the gap. CDR3 region: CASTPGGGTDTQYF. CDR3 nucleotides: TGCGCCAGCACCCCGGGGGGCGGCACAGATACGCAGTATTTT.

The V call is TRBV6-5, the J call TRBJ1-4; D ambiguous. Per germline, CDR1 MNHEY and CDR2 SVGAGI. The CDR3 has 13 amino acids. Between the trimmed V and J ends, which lost 2 bases and 7 bases, there was a span of 8 bases. CDR3 sequence reads: CASSYDLGEKLFF. The CDR3 DNA reads as TGTGCCAGCAGTTACGATTTGGGTGAAAAACTGTTTTTT.

The V gene is TRBV5-1, the J gene TRBJ2-3, with TRBD2 matching 10 bases. With 5 bases clipped from V and 0 bases from J, the junction kept 9 bases outside the gene matches. CDR1 is SGHRS and CDR2 is YFSETQ in the germline V gene. The CDR3 has 17 residues. DNA for the CDR3: TGCGCCAGCAGACCCCGGACTAGCGGCCTTAGCACAGATACGCAGTATTTT. This encodes CASRPRTSGLSTDTQYF.

V and J are TRBV7-2 and TRBJ2-1; D remains ambiguous. Germline V CDR1 and CDR2: SGHTA, FQGNSA. CDR3 length equals 12 residues. Trimming removed 5 bases from V and 9 bases from J, with 11 bases in between. The CDR3 DNA reads TGTGCCAGCAGCCATTGGATGTCTGAGCAGTTCTTC. The encoded protein is CASSHWMSEQFF.

The chain has TRBV24-1 and TRBJ1-2, with 8 bases lining up with TRBD1. There are 15 residues in the CDR3. The junction had 6 bases not matched to a gene; V was cut back by 3 bases and J by 4 bases. Germline-derived CDR1 and CDR2 are KGHDR and SFDVKD. The CDR3 sequence: CATSDPGQATYGYTF. In DNA, the CDR3 is TGTGCCACCAGTGATCCGGGACAGGCAACCTATGGCTACACCTTC.

V and J are TRBV10-3 and TRBJ2-7; D may be TRBD1 or TRBD2 (5 bases each). Trimming shortened V by 10 bases and J by 2 bases, and 30 bases separated the two germline ends. Germline V gene data show CDR1 as ENHRY and CDR2 as SYGVKD. The CDR3 is made up of 18 amino acids. The chain's CDR3 is CATQMDGLGVPVTYEQYV. In nucleotides, the CDR3 is TGTGCCACCCAAATGGATGGCCTGGGGGTACCAGTAACCTACGAGCAGTACGTC.

A few counts support this clone. The chain employs TRBV6-5 and TRBJ1-1, with a possible D match to TRBD1 (5 bases). The CDR3 is 13 amino acids. Trimming pared 4 bases from V and 4 bases from J, leaving 10 bases between. Germline CDR1 and CDR2: MNHEY and SVGAGI. CDR3 amino acids: CASSSIQGTEAFF. As DNA, the CDR3 is TGTGCCAGCAGTTCCATTCAGGGCACTGAAGCTTTCTTT.

The J gene is TRBJ1-2, the V gene TRBV19, with D possibly matching TRBD1 (6 bases). The CDR3 has 14 amino acids. Between the trimmed V and J ends, which lost 10 bases and 7 bases, there was a span of 22 bases. The germline CDR1 and CDR2 sequences are LNHDA and SQIVND (reference sequence). CDR3 coding DNA: TGTGCCACCCTTGGACAGACTGAGATTGGTGGCTACACCTTC. Amino acid sequence: CATLGQTEIGGYTF.

V and J are TRBV19 and TRBJ1-3; D remains unclear. The CDR3 totals 13 residues. Germline CDR1 is LNHDA and CDR2 is SQIVND (reference sequence). V was clipped by 9 bases and J by 0 bases, with 9 bases between them. In DNA form, the CDR3 reads TGTGCCAGCCGACCCAGCTCTGGAAACACCATATATTTT. This encodes CASRPSSGNTIYF.

The V gene is TRBV2, the J gene TRBJ1-4; D unresolved. Trimming removed 4 bases at V and 10 bases at J, with 16 bases between. The CDR3 extends over 14 amino acids. Looked up from germline, CDR1 is SNHLY and CDR2 is FYNNEI. The CDR3 DNA sequence: TGTGCCAGCAGTGTACCGATGGGTAGTGGAAAACTGTTTTTT. Translating it yields CASSVPMGSGKLFF.

This chain links TRBV19 with TRBJ2-2, with D hard to call. Deletions cut 3 bases from V and 2 bases from J, with 7 bases between. The CDR3 runs to 14 residues. From germline, CDR1 is LNHDA and CDR2 SQIVND (reference sequence). CDR3: CASSIAGNTGELFF. The DNA for the CDR3 is TGTGCCAGTAGTATTGCCGGTAACACCGGGGAGCTGTTTTTT.

This chain links TRBV20-1 with TRBJ1-5; D is possibly TRBD1 (5 bases). Germline values: CDR1 DFQATT, CDR2 SNEGSKA (reference sequence). The V gene lost 3 bases and the J gene lost 4 bases, with 13 bases spanning the gap. There are 14 residues in the CDR3. In DNA, the CDR3 is TGCAGTGCTAGTTACACAGGACAAAATCAGCCCCAGCATTTT. This translates into CSASYTGQNQPQHF.

The chain recombines TRBV7-2 with TRBJ1-3; D call uncertain. This CDR3 has 17 amino acids. The germline gives CDR1 SGHTA, CDR2 FQGNSA. Trimming stripped 0 bases from V and 1 base from J, with 13 bases between. As DNA, the CDR3 is TGTGCCAGCAGCTTAGCTCCCCCCGGTACGTCTGGAAACACCATATATTTT. Its protein is CASSLAPPGTSGNTIYF.

The chain recombines TRBV5-4 with TRBJ2-1; D not resolved. Germline V CDR1 and CDR2: SGHNT, YYREEE (reference sequence). The CDR3 has 14 amino acids. The germline V and J ends were trimmed by 2 bases and 7 bases, with 13 bases remaining between them. The CDR3 DNA reads TGTGCCAGCAGCTTCGGAAGCCCTAGTAATGAGCAGTTCTTC. Amino acids: CASSFGSPSNEQFF.

The chain uses TRBV4-1 and TRBJ1-5, with D perhaps TRBD1 (5 bases). The V gene lost 1 base and the J gene lost 0 bases, with 19 bases spanning the gap. Germline CDR1 reads MGHRA; CDR2 reads YSYEKL. The CDR3 is 19 residues long. The CDR3 bases are TGCGCCAGCAGCCAAGCCGGGGGGGTCGGTGCGTATAGCAATCAGCCCCAGCATTTT. Protein: CASSQAGGVGAYSNQPQHF.

The V gene is TRBV2, the J gene TRBJ1-1, with D perhaps matching TRBD1 (5 bases). Germline values: CDR1 SNHLY, CDR2 FYNNEI. The V end lost 4 bases, the J end lost 10 bases, and 13 bases lay between the germline ends. CDR3 length: 12 residues. CDR3: CASSVVGARAFF. Written as DNA, the CDR3 is TGTGCCAGCAGTGTTGTTGGGGCGCGAGCTTTCTTT.

The chain links TRBV30 to TRBJ2-1; no clear D gene. V dropped 3 bases and J dropped 12 bases, with 6 bases sitting between them. The CDR3 loop spans 9 amino acids. CDR1 is GTSNPN and CDR2 is SVGIG in the germline V gene (reference sequence). This CDR3 is CAWSPRQFF. For the CDR3, the DNA is TGTGCCTGGAGCCCACGGCAGTTCTTC.

The chain carries TRBV5-1 and TRBJ2-3, with a possible D match to TRBD1 (5 bases). CDR3 size: 13 residues. Germline CDR1 SGHRS, CDR2 YFSETQ. V lost 0 bases and J lost 4, with 6 bases in between. The CDR3 nucleotides are TGCGCCAGCAGCTTGGAGGGGTCAGATACGCAGTATTTT. It encodes CASSLEGSDTQYF.

The chain combines TRBV27 with TRBJ2-4; the D is unclear. There are 13 residues in the CDR3. Looked up from germline, CDR1 is MNHEY and CDR2 is SMNVEV (reference sequence). V dropped 0 bases and J dropped 7 bases, with 7 bases sitting between them. The CDR3 DNA reads as TGTGCCAGCAGTTTATCGTTCGGGAACATTCAGTACTTC. This codes for CASSLSFGNIQYF.

The chain recombines TRBV4-1 with TRBJ2-5, with no clear D. With 0 bases removed from V and 4 bases from J, the gap between germline ends came to 18 bases. The V gene's germline CDR1 is MGHRA and CDR2 YSYEKL. The CDR3 is 17 residues long. The CDR3 DNA follows: TGCGCCAGCAGCCAAGATATGGCTCGGGTGTTAGGAGAGACCCAGTACTTC. Its translation: CASSQDMARVLGETQYF.

J is TRBJ2-5 and V is TRBV25-1; 11 bases map to TRBD2. The CDR3 spans 14 residues. Germline V gives CDR1 MGHDK, CDR2 SYGVNS. The ends lost 6 bases at V and 5 bases at J; junction bases unmatched: 5. The CDR3 DNA reads as TGTGCCAGCAGACTTAGCGGGGGGGCGGAGACCCAGTACTTC. This encodes CASRLSGGAETQYF.

The J gene is TRBJ2-1, the V gene TRBV4-1; no firm D call. Germline CDR1 and CDR2: MGHRA and YSYEKL. The CDR3 contains 13 residues. Trimming stripped 1 base from V and 6 bases from J, with 7 bases between. Here the CDR3 DNA reads TGCGCCAGCAGCCAAGGATTTTTCAATGAGCAGTTCTTC. Protein product: CASSQGFFNEQFF.

In this sample, this clone turned up a few times. The V and J genes are TRBV7-7 and TRBJ1-1; D ambiguous. Germline values: CDR1 SSHAT, CDR2 FNYEAQ (reference sequence). V was trimmed by 1 base and J by 1 base, leaving 4 bases between them. This CDR3 is built from 13 residues. CDR3 coding DNA: TGTGCCAGCAGCTTAGATCGGAACACTGAAGCTTTCTTT. Its protein is CASSLDRNTEAFF.

This chain joins TRBV6-5 and TRBJ1-2, with D perhaps TRBD1 (6 bases). Germline V CDR1 and CDR2: MNHEY, SVGAGI. The CDR3 sequence is 11 residues long. V lost 6 bases, J lost 8 bases, and 10 bases lay in between. The CDR3 sequence is CASRLQGGYTF. For the CDR3, the DNA is TGTGCCAGCAGATTACAGGGAGGCTACACCTTC.

The V gene is TRBV27, the J gene TRBJ2-3, with TRBD2 matching over 13 bases. V lost 4 bases and J lost 0; bases outside the gene matches: 10. The CDR3 extends over 19 amino acids. Per germline, CDR1 MNHEY and CDR2 SMNVEV (reference sequence). CDR3 sequence (DNA): TGTGCCAGCAGTTCCCCCCCGGGACTAGCGGGACCTAGCACAGATACGCAGTATTTT. Encoded protein: CASSSPPGLAGPSTDTQYF.

This rearrangement joins TRBV5-6 to TRBJ1-1, with D perhaps matching TRBD1 (6 bases). The germline CDR1 and CDR2 sequences are SGHDT and YYEEEE. The V end was cut by 4 bases, the J end by 7 bases, with 26 bases between. This CDR3 is 17 amino acids long. The DNA of the CDR3 is TGTGCCAGCAGCCCTTTTGATCCGGACAGCGAACTGTTTGAAGCTTTCTTT. This translates into CASSPFDPDSELFEAFF.

The chain recombines TRBV19 with TRBJ1-5; D not resolved. Trimming removed 3 bases at V and 2 bases at J, with 2 bases between. From germline, CDR1 is LNHDA and CDR2 SQIVND (reference sequence). This CDR3 region has 12 residues. The CDR3 nucleotides are TGTGCCAGTAGTATGGGCAATCAGCCCCAGCATTTT. Translating gives CASSMGNQPQHF.